These 27 T cell receptor beta chains were sequenced from one sample in a study of blood T cells in healthy people across ages. A second PCR, run for about 6 to 11 cycles, used a sample-barcoded 5' primer plus a J-beta primer mix. TCRdb re-called the 5' RACE reads through MiXCR, storing one row per CDR3 protein. The profile shows approximately 1.5 million distinct CDR3 sequences, approximately 43% of them singletons. The sequencing input was blood. These receptor sequences come from a woman under 30 in good health.

The chain recombines TRBV7-2 with TRBJ2-7, with 8 bases that match TRBD2. With 3 bases clipped from V and 0 bases from J, the junction kept 7 bases outside the gene matches. CDR1 SGHTA and CDR2 FQGNSA come from the germline V gene. This CDR3 has 16 residues. CDR3 DNA sequence: TGTGCCAGCAGCTTTAGGGCGGGAGGTTCCTCCTACGAGCAGTACTTC. Translated: CASSFRAGGSSYEQYF. The whole variable domain, filled in from reference TRBV7-2 and TRBJ2-7, reads GAGVSQSPSNKVTEKGKDVELRCDPISGHTALYWYRQSLGQGLEFLIYFQGNSAPDKSGLPSDRFSAERTGGSVSTLTIQRTQQEDSAVYLCASSFRAGGSSYEQYFGPGTRLTVT.

CDR3 DNA: TGTGCCAGCAGCAAAGATCGGGCTACACATACGCAGTATTTT. Its translation is CASSKDRATHTQYF. V is TRBV21-1 and J is TRBJ2-3. TRBV21-1 is given as a pseudogene. The CDR3 contains 14 residues.

The chain has TRBV12-3 or TRBV12-4 and TRBJ2-3, with TRBD1 matching 8 bases. The CDR3 is 15 amino acids. V was pared by 7 bases and J by 3 bases, with 9 bases of the junction left unmatched. Written as DNA, the CDR3 is TGTGCCAGCACCGGCGGGCAGGGGGCTACAGATACGCAGTATTTT. This sequence encodes CASTGGQGATDTQYF.

This clonotype appeared once. V and J are TRBV20-1 and TRBJ1-1; D is unclear. This CDR3 has 15 residues. From germline, CDR1 is DFQATT and CDR2 SNEGSKA (reference sequence). Between the trimmed V and J ends, which lost 6 bases and 0 bases, there was a span of 17 bases. Here the CDR3 DNA reads TGCAGTGCGAAAGCCGGCAAGGGCATGAACACTGAAGCTTTCTTT. Protein product: CSAKAGKGMNTEAFF.

V usage is TRBV2 and J usage is TRBJ2-4, with TRBD1 identical over 7 bases. The J call is uncertain, as TRBJ2-7 better fits the DNA end. Germline V lookup: CDR1 SNHLY, CDR2 FYNNEI. The CDR3 has 22 residues. The CDR3 sequence is CASSVLRSLGGRLGQETYEQYF. As DNA, the CDR3 is TGTGCCAGCAGTGTTCTACGCAGTCTTGGTGGTCGGTTAGGACAGGAGACCTACGAGCAGTACTTC.

Comment on this clonotype: A single base separates this from a much larger clone, so it may be a read error. The V call is TRBV7-9, the J call TRBJ2-1, with TRBD2 matching over 9 bases. The ends lost 5 bases at V and 6 bases at J; junction bases unmatched: 5. The CDR3 is 14 residues long. Germline values: CDR1 SEHNR, CDR2 FQNEAQ (reference sequence). The CDR3 DNA follows: TGTGCCAGCAGCAGGACTAGCGAGAGCAATGAGCAGTTCTTC. This gives the protein CASSRTSESNEQFF.

This clonotype appeared a few times. J is TRBJ2-1 and V is TRBV12-3 or TRBV12-4, with TRBD2 as a possible D gene (6 bases). The V gene lost 7 bases and the J gene lost 6 bases, with 13 bases spanning the gap. The CDR3 sequence is 13 residues long. The CDR3 here is CASTASVINEQFF. CDR3 nucleotides: TGTGCCAGCACAGCTAGCGTTATCAATGAGCAGTTCTTC.

This clonotype came up once. The rearrangement links TRBV28 to TRBJ2-1, with 8 bases identical to TRBD1. The CDR3 extends over 14 amino acids. CDR1 is MDHEN, CDR2 SYDVKM, per germline. Trimming removed 5 bases from V and 10 bases from J; junction bases left unmatched: 10. The CDR3 DNA follows: TGTGCCAGCAGTGATCCCGGGACAGGTTACGAGCAGTTCTTC. Its translation is CASSDPGTGYEQFF.

The chain joins TRBV11-3 to TRBJ2-1; possible D gene TRBD1, 6 bases. The V and J ends lost 5 bases and 0 bases respectively, with 11 bases between them. The CDR3 extends over 15 amino acids. Germline CDR1 SGHNT, CDR2 YENEEA. CDR3 in amino acids: CASSPGTNSYNEQFF. The CDR3 DNA sequence: TGTGCCAGCAGCCCCGGGACAAACTCCTACAATGAGCAGTTCTTC.

The chain links TRBV18 to TRBJ2-5; 8 bases line up with TRBD2. The CDR3 is 15 residues long. In germline, CDR1 is KGHSH, CDR2 LQKENI. Trimming took 0 bases from V and 0 from J; bases not matched to a gene: 0. CDR3: CASSPPAGDQETQYF. As DNA, the CDR3 is TGTGCCAGCTCACCACCAGCGGGAGACCAAGAGACCCAGTACTTC.

V usage is TRBV7-2 and J usage is TRBJ1-3, with TRBD1 identical over 8 bases. After removal of 6 bases from V and 2 bases from J, the junction contained 6 bases not matched to a gene. The CDR3 totals 15 residues. Germline V gene data show CDR1 as SGHTA and CDR2 as FQGNSA. CDR3: CASRQGAKAGNTIYF. CDR3 bases: TGTGCCAGCAGGCAGGGGGCGAAAGCTGGAAACACCATATATTTT.

This chain joins TRBV20-1 and TRBJ2-1; TRBD2 might be the D (5 bases). This CDR3 is built from 13 residues. Trimming left V 5 bases short and J 6 bases short, with 14 bases between. CDR1 DFQATT and CDR2 SNEGSKA come from the germline V gene (reference sequence). CDR3 region: CSAGPREFNEQFF. CDR3 nucleotides: TGCAGTGCTGGGCCCCGGGAATTCAATGAGCAGTTCTTC.

The rearrangement links TRBV6-1 to TRBJ1-5; D is uncertain. This CDR3 is built from 14 residues. Germline CDR1 reads MNHNS; CDR2 reads SASEGT. V lost 2 bases, J lost 3 bases, and 8 bases lay in between. This chain's CDR3 is CASSELENNQPQHF. The DNA for the CDR3 is TGTGCCAGCAGTGAACTTGAGAACAATCAGCCCCAGCATTTT.

The gene calls are TRBV7-8 and TRBJ1-1; maybe TRBD1 (6 bases). Deletions cut 5 bases from V and 8 bases from J, with 12 bases between. This CDR3 is 12 amino acids long. Germline V gene data show CDR1 as SGHVS and CDR2 as FQNEAQ. CDR3 sequence reads: CASSPDRTEAFF. CDR3 DNA sequence: TGTGCCAGCAGCCCCGACAGGACGGAAGCTTTCTTT. Full variable domain (rest looked up from reference TRBV7-8 and TRBJ1-1): GAGVSQSPRYKVAKRGQDVALRCDPISGHVSLFWYQQALGQGPEFLTYFQNEAQLDKSGLPSDRFFAERPEGSVSTLKIQRTQQEDSAVYLCASSPDRTEAFFGQGTRLTVV.

This chain links TRBV5-1 with TRBJ2-3; 7 bases are shared with TRBD1. With 3 bases clipped from V and 5 bases from J, the junction kept 9 bases outside the gene matches. The CDR3 extends over 15 amino acids. The germline CDR1 and CDR2 sequences are SGHRS and YFSETQ. The CDR3 loop reads CASSYEGAGRDTQYF. CDR3 DNA sequence: TGCGCCAGCAGCTATGAGGGGGCCGGTAGAGATACGCAGTATTTT.

This chain uses TRBV7-3 with TRBJ2-3; the D is unclear. Germline CDR1 and CDR2: SGHTA and FQGTGA. CDR3 size: 17 residues. V was cut by 2 bases and J by 2 bases, with 17 bases left in between. CDR3 coding DNA: TGTGCCAGCAGCTTACAGCGTTTATCCCCAACCACAGATACGCAGTATTTT. It specifies CASSLQRLSPTTDTQYF.

This clonotype has a handful of counts. This chain uses TRBV27 with TRBJ2-3; D might be TRBD2 (6 bases). Trimming removed 4 bases from V and 2 bases from J, with 10 bases in between. In germline, CDR1 is MNHEY, CDR2 SMNVEV (reference sequence). CDR3 length: 14 amino acids. The CDR3 sequence is CASSWGGNTDTQYF. As DNA, the CDR3 is TGTGCCAGCAGTTGGGGAGGCAACACAGATACGCAGTATTTT.

The table lists this clonotype with a few counts. CDR3 protein: CASSAREGNEKLFF. Written as DNA, the CDR3 is TGTGCCAGCAGCGCCAGGGAGGGGAATGAAAAACTGTTTTTT. This chain connects TRBV7-9 to TRBJ1-4, with D perhaps TRBD1 (5 bases). V was cut by 5 bases and J by 5 bases, with 12 bases left in between. The germline CDR1 and CDR2 sequences are SEHNR and FQNEAQ (reference sequence). The length of the CDR3 is 14 residues.

J is TRBJ2-1 and V is TRBV7-9; 8 nucleotides agree with TRBD2. The CDR3 loop spans 18 amino acids. The trim removed 2 bases at V and 6 bases at J, leaving 15 bases unmatched. Germline V gene data show CDR1 as SEHNR and CDR2 as FQNEAQ (reference sequence). The CDR3 coding sequence is TGTGCCAGCAGCTTATTTGGGATAGGCGGGAGCGGGGGCAATGAGCAGTTCTTC. This gives the protein CASSLFGIGGSGGNEQFF.

The chain joins TRBV20-1 to TRBJ2-5, with D possibly matching TRBD1 (5 bases). This CDR3 contains 12 residues. V was trimmed by 2 bases and J by 5 bases, leaving 9 bases between them. Germline lookup yields CDR1 DFQATT and CDR2 SNEGSKA (reference sequence). The CDR3 region is CSARRAGETQYF. DNA of the CDR3: TGCAGTGCTAGACGGGCAGGGGAGACCCAGTACTTC.

This clonotype was seen repeatedly, ten times or more. The chain couples TRBV27 to TRBJ1-2; D unclear. The germline V gene encodes CDR1 MNHEY and CDR2 SMNVEV (reference sequence). The CDR3 is 11 residues long. V lost 7 bases to trimming and J lost 8 bases, with 11 bases between them. Here the CDR3 DNA reads TGTGCCAGCATGACGGATACGGGCTACACCTTC. It translates to CASMTDTGYTF.

CDR3 nucleotide sequence: TGTGCCAGCAGCGTAAGGAGCGGAACCTACAATGAGCAGTTCTTC. It specifies CASSVRSGTYNEQFF. The chain joins TRBV9 to TRBJ2-1; a weak D match, TRBD2 (5 bases). Germline V CDR1 and CDR2: SGDLS, YYNGEE. V was clipped by 1 base and J by 2 bases, with 10 bases between them. This CDR3 contains 15 residues.

This chain links TRBV5-1 with TRBJ2-3, with D perhaps TRBD1 (6 bases). This CDR3 region has 16 residues. Germline V gene sequence: CDR1 SGHRS, CDR2 YFSETQ. Trimming left V 4 bases short and J 2 bases short, with 17 bases between. CDR3 in amino acids: CASSRPERGSTDTQYF. As DNA, the CDR3 is TGCGCCAGCAGCCGACCTGAAAGGGGGTCCACAGATACGCAGTATTTT.

A single count supports this clonotype. In nucleotides, the CDR3 is TGTGCCAGCAGCCCAAGTGGGGGAAATAAGGAAAAACTGTTTTTT. Protein product: CASSPSGGNKEKLFF. This sequence joins TRBV7-9 and TRBJ1-4; D is possibly TRBD1 (5 bases). The ends were cut back, 5 bases at V and 8 bases at J, with 18 bases in the middle. The CDR3 totals 15 residues. Germline CDR1 SEHNR, CDR2 FQNEAQ (reference sequence). Together with reference TRBV7-9 and TRBJ1-4, the CDR3 gives the full variable domain: DTGVSQNPRHKITKRGQNVTFRCDPISEHNRLYWYRQTLGQGPEFLTYFQNEAQLEKSRLLSDRFSAERPKGSFSTLEIQRTEQGDSAMYLCASSPSGGNKEKLFFGSGTQLSVL.

The genes are TRBV9 and TRBJ2-3; D is undetermined. Per the germline V gene, CDR1 is SGDLS and CDR2 is YYNGEE. The CDR3 spans 16 residues. V was pared by 0 bases and J by 0 bases, with 11 bases between. The CDR3 sequence: CASSVVDGASTDTQYF. Here the CDR3 DNA reads TGTGCCAGCAGCGTAGTGGACGGCGCTAGCACAGATACGCAGTATTTT.

This sequence joins TRBV3-1 and TRBJ1-6; TRBD1 matches 7 bases. The junction had 3 bases not matched to a gene; V was cut back by 3 bases and J by 7 bases. The CDR3 contains 14 residues. From germline, CDR1 is LGHDT and CDR2 YNNKEL (reference sequence). The CDR3 nucleotides read TGTGCCAGCAGCCAGAACAGGGGCAATTCACCCCTCCACTTT. Translation gives CASSQNRGNSPLHF.

This clonotype was counted between two and nine times. This chain connects TRBV6-5 to TRBJ2-7, with D uncertain. There are 15 residues in the CDR3. Trimming left V 2 bases short and J 3 bases short, with 14 bases between. From germline, CDR1 is MNHEY and CDR2 SVGAGI. The CDR3 region is CASSYGSRSVYEQYF. DNA for the CDR3: TGTGCCAGCAGTTACGGGTCGAGATCTGTCTACGAGCAGTACTTC.